The present TCR beta chain was sequenced within a study of OX40 agonist ivuxolimab in advanced cancers. The repertoire was sequenced with immunoSEQ multiplex PCR; TCRdb's copy has only in-frame clones and lacks some. The sample consists of some 76,000 clones, around 82% of them appearing once. Study-level results: Doses of 0.1 to 3.0 mg/kg were accompanied by clonal expansion of CD4+ and CD8+ blood T cells by week 6.

Of note for this clone: Antigen unknown.

Per germline, CDR1 SGHVS and CDR2 FQNEAQ. Trimming cost V 2 bases and J 2 bases, with 23 bases left between them. This CDR3 is 19 amino acids long. The input for sequencing was CD4+ or CD8+ T cells sorted from blood, taken in a trial of the OX40 agonist ivuxolimab. V and J are TRBV7-8 and TRBJ2-3, with D maybe TRBD1 (6 bases). The receptor was derived from an adult with an advanced solid tumor such as melanoma, head and neck, liver or kidney cancer. DNA of the CDR3: TGTGCCAGCAGCTTAATAATAGGTCAGGGGCGAGGGACCACAGATACGCAGTATTTT. Its translation: CASSLIIGQGRGTTDTQYF.